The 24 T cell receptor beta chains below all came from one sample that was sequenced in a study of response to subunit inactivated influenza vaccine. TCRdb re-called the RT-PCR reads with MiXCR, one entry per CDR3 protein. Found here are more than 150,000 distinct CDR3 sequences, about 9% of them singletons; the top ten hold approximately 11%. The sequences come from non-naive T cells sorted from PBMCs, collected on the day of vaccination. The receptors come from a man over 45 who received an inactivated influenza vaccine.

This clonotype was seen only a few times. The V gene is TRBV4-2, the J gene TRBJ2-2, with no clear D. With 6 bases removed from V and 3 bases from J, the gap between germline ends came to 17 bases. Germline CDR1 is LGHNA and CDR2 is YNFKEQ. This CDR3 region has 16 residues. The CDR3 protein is CASSNPGLSHTGELFF. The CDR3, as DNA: TGTGCCAGCAGTAACCCCGGGCTAAGCCACACCGGGGAGCTGTTTTTT.

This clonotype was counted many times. The CDR3 here is CASSYMGYGYTF. The CDR3 bases are TGTGCCAGCAGTTATATGGGGTATGGCTACACCTTC. The V and J genes are TRBV12-3 or TRBV12-4 and TRBJ1-2; D gene uncertain. Deletions cut 4 bases from V and 5 bases from J, with 8 bases between. The CDR3 runs to 12 residues.

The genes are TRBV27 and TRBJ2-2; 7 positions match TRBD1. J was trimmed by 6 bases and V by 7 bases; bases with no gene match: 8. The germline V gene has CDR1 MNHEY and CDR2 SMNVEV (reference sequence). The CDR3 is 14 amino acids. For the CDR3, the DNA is TGTGCCAGCAACCGGGACAGCTGGTCCGGGGAGCTGTTTTTT. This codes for CASNRDSWSGELFF.

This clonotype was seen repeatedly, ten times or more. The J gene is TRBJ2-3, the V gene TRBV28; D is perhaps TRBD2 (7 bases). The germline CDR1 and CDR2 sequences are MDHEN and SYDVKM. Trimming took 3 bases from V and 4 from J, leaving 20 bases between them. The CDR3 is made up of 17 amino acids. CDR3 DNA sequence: TGTGCCAGCAGTTTGGCCGGTATGGGGGGGGGGCCAGATACGCAGTATTTT. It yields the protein CASSLAGMGGGPDTQYF.

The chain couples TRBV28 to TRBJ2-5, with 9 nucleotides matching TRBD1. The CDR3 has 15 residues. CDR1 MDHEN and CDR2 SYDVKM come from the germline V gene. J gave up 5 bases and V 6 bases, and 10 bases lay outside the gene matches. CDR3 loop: CASSPPTGGVETQYF. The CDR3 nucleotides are TGTGCCAGCAGCCCACCGACAGGGGGTGTGGAGACCCAGTACTTC. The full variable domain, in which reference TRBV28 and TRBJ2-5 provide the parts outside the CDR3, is DVKVTQSSRYLVKRTGEKVFLECVQDMDHENMFWYRQDPGLGLRLIYFSYDVKMKEKGDIPEGYSVSREKKERFSLILESASTNQTSMYLCASSPPTGGVETQYFGPGTRLLVL.

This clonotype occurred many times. CDR3 bases: TGCAGTGCTCTCCACCCCCCGGGACCAGCGATCGAGCAGTACTTC. Residues: CSALHPPGPAIEQYF. The chain employs TRBV20-1 and TRBJ2-7; D might be TRBD1 or TRBD2, each matching 5 bases. V was cut by 5 bases and J by 6 bases, with 23 bases left in between. The CDR3 is 15 amino acids. CDR1 DFQATT and CDR2 SNEGSKA come from the germline V gene (reference sequence).

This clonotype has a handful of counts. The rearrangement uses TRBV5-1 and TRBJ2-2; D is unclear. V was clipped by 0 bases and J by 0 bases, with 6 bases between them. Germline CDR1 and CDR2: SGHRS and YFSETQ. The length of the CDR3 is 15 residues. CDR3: CASSLEAANTGELFF. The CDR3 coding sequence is TGCGCCAGCAGCTTGGAGGCAGCGAACACCGGGGAGCTGTTTTTT.

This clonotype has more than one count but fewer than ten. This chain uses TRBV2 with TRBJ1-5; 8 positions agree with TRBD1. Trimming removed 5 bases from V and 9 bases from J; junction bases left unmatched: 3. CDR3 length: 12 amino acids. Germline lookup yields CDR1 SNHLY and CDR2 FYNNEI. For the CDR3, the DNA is TGTGCCAGCAGTCAGGGGGCGACGCCCCAGCATTTT. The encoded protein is CASSQGATPQHF.

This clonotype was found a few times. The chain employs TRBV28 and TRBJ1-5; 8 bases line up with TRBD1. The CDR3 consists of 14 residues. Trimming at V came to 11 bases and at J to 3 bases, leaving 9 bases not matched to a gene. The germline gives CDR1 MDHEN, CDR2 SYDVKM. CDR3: CAAKDRANNQPQHF. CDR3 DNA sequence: TGTGCCGCTAAGGACAGGGCGAACAATCAGCCCCAGCATTTT.

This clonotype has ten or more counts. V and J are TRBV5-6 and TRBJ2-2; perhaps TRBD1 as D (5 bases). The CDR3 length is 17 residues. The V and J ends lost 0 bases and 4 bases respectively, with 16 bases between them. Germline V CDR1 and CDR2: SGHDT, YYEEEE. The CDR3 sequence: CASSLGLDSTPTGELFF. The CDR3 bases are TGTGCCAGCAGCTTGGGGCTTGACAGTACTCCCACCGGGGAGCTGTTTTTT.

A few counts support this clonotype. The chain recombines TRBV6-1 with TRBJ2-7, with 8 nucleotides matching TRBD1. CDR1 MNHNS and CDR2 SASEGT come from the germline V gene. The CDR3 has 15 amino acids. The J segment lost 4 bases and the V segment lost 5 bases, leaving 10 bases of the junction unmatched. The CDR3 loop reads CASSPGQGNFYEQYF. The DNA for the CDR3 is TGTGCCAGCAGTCCAGGACAGGGTAATTTTTACGAGCAGTACTTC.

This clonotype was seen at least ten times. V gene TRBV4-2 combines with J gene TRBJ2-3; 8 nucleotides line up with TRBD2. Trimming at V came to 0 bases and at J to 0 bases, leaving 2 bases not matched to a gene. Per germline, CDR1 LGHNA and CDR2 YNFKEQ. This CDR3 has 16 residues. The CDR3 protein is CASSQDRGGSTDTQYF. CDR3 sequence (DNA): TGTGCCAGCAGCCAAGATCGGGGGGGTAGCACAGATACGCAGTATTTT.

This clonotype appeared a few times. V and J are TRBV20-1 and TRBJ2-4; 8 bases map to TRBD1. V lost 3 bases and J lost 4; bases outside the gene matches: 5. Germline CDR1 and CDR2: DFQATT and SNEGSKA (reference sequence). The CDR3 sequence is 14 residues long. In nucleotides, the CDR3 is TGCAGTGCTAGTAGGACAGGGTTGAAAAACATTCAGTACTTC. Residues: CSASRTGLKNIQYF.

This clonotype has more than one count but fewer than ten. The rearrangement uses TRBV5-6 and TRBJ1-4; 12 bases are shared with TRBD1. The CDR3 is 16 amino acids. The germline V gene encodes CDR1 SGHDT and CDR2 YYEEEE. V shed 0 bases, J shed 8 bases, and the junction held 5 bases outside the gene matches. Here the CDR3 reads CASSLEGTGGVEKLFF. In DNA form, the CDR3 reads TGTGCCAGCAGCTTGGAAGGGACAGGGGGCGTCGAAAAACTGTTTTTT.

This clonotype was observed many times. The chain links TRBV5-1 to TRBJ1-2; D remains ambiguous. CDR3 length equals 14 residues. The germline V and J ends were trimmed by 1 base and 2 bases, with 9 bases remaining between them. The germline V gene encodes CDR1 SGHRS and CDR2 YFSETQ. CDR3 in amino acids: CASSLSERNYGYTF. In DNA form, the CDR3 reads TGCGCCAGCAGCTTGTCCGAAAGGAACTATGGCTACACCTTC.

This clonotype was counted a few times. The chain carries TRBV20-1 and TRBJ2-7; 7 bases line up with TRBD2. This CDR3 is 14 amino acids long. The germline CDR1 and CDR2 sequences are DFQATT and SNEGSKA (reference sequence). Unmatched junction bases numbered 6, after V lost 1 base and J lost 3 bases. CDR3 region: CSARVRPGGYEQYF. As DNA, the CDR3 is TGCAGTGCTAGAGTTCGTCCGGGGGGCTACGAGCAGTACTTC.

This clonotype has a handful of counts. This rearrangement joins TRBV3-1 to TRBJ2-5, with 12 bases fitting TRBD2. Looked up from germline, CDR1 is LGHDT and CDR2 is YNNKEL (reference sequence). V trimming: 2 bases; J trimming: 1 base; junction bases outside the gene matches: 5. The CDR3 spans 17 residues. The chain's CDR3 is CASSQPRTSGIQETQYF. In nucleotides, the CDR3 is TGTGCCAGCAGCCAACCCCGGACTAGCGGGATCCAAGAGACCCAGTACTTC.

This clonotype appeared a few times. CDR3 protein: CASSLAQTGNAFF. The CDR3 nucleotides read TGTGCCAGCAGCTTAGCGCAGACAGGGAATGCTTTCTTT. The genes are TRBV7-2 and TRBJ1-1; 7 positions agree with TRBD1. The CDR3 contains 13 residues. The V gene end was trimmed by 0 bases and the J gene end by 11 bases; junction bases not matched to a gene: 6. Germline-derived CDR1 and CDR2 are SGHTA and FQGNSA.

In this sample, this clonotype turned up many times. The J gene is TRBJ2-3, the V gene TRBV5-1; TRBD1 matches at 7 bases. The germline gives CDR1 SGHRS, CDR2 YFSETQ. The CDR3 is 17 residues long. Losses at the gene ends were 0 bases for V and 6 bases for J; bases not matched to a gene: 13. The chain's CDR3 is CASSLEPTGSPRDTQYF. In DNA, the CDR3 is TGCGCCAGCAGCTTGGAACCGACAGGGAGCCCACGGGATACGCAGTATTTT.

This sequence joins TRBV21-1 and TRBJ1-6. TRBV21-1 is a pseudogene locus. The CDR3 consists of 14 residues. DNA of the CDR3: TGTGCCAGTAATGGACGGAGTCCTAATTCACCCCTCCACTTT. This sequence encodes CASNGRSPNSPLHF.

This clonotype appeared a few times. Here the CDR3 reads CASRDPRAGDSPLHF. CDR3 DNA sequence: TGCGCCAGCAGGGACCCTAGGGCGGGGGATTCACCCCTCCACTTT. V gene TRBV5-1 combines with J gene TRBJ1-6; weak D call: TRBD1 (5 bases). Trimming cost V 5 bases and J 8 bases, with 17 bases left between them. Germline lookup yields CDR1 SGHRS and CDR2 YFSETQ. The CDR3 covers 15 residues.

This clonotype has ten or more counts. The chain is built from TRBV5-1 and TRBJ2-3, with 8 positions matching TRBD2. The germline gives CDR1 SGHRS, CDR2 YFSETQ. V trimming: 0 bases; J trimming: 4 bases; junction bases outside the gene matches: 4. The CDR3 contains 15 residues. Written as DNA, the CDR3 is TGCGCCAGCAGCTTGGGGAATAGCGGGGCAGATACGCAGTATTTT. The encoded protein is CASSLGNSGADTQYF.

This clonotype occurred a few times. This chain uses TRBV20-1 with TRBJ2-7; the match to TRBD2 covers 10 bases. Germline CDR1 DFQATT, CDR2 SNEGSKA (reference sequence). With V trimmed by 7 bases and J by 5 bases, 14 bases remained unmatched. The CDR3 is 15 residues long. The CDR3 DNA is TGCAGTGGCAGAGACCCCAGCGGGAGGGCCGACGAGCAGTACTTC. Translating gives CSGRDPSGRADEQYF.

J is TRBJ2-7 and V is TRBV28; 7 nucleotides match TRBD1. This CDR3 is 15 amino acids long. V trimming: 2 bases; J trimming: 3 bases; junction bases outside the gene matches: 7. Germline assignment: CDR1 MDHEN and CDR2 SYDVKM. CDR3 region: CASSLPTGVNYEQYF. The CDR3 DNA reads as TGTGCCAGCAGTTTACCCACAGGGGTAAACTACGAGCAGTACTTC.